Each of the 2 T cell receptor beta chains below was sequenced from the same sample in a study of blood T cell repertoires in COVID-19. Method: immunoSEQ multiplex PCR; TCRdb's copy keeps in-frame clones and lacks some. The profile covers 240,000 or so clones, with roughly 89% appearing a single time and under 9.5% taken by the ten largest. Specimen: PBMCs or T cells enriched from blood (not recorded which). These receptors were taken from a man aged 40-49 years who had recovered from COVID-19.

V gene TRBV18 combines with J gene TRBJ1-1, with 7 bases matching TRBD1. The V segment lost 3 bases and the J segment 1 base; nucleotides outside the gene matches: 14. Germline values: CDR1 KGHSH, CDR2 LQKENI. The length of the CDR3 is 18 residues. Written as DNA, the CDR3 is TGTGCCAGCTCACCCCTAGGACAGGTTGGGGGATCGAACACTGAAGCTTTCTTT. Amino acids: CASSPLGQVGGSNTEAFF.

J is TRBJ1-5 and V is TRBV19; no clear D. V was clipped by 1 base and J by 10 bases, with 8 bases between them. The CDR3 spans 12 residues. Germline values: CDR1 LNHDA, CDR2 SQIVND (reference sequence). CDR3 protein: CASSIGKTPQHF. In DNA form, the CDR3 reads TGTGCCAGTAGTATAGGAAAGACTCCCCAGCATTTT. The entire variable domain, with the rest obtained from reference TRBV19 and TRBJ1-5, is as follows: DGGITQSPKYLFRKEGQNVTLSCEQNLNHDAMYWYRQDPGQGLRLIYYSQIVNDFQKGDIAEGYSVSREKKESFPLTVTSAQKNPTAFYLCASSIGKTPQHFGDGTRLSIL.